These 21 T cell receptor beta chains came from one sample sequenced in a study of radiotherapy plus CTLA-4 blockade in lung cancer. Generated by immunoSEQ multiplex PCR, the TCRdb table keeps only in-frame clones and is missing some. The sample comprises approximately 77,000 clones, more than 60% of which are singletons, and roughly 22% rests with the top ten. The input for sequencing was peripheral blood, taken from a patient treated with radiotherapy plus ipilimumab. The receptors shown here come from a human donor with non-small cell lung cancer whose response to radiotherapy plus ipilimumab could not be evaluated. Some clones in this sample may be carry-over from other donors' samples.

The rearrangement links TRBV4-1 to TRBJ1-1, with a possible D match to TRBD1 (5 bases). Germline CDR1 is MGHRA and CDR2 is YSYEKL. The CDR3 is made up of 12 amino acids. V shed 1 base and J shed 12 bases, with 12 bases lying between them. CDR3 DNA: TGCGCCAGCAGCCAAGGCGGCAGGGCTCCTTTCTTT. This codes for CASSQGGRAPFF.

This sequence joins TRBV7-9 and TRBJ2-7, with D tentatively TRBD1 (5 bases). The V gene lost 6 bases and the J gene lost 3 bases, with 9 bases spanning the gap. The CDR3 runs 12 residues. Looked up from germline, CDR1 is SEHNR and CDR2 is FQNEAQ (reference sequence). Here the CDR3 reads CASRQDSYEQYF. In DNA, the CDR3 is TGTGCCAGCAGACAAGACAGCTACGAGCAGTACTTC.

The chain employs TRBV5-6 and TRBJ1-1, with 7 bases lining up with TRBD1. Trimming took 6 bases from V and 5 from J; bases not matched to a gene: 7. Germline V gives CDR1 SGHDT, CDR2 YYEEEE. The CDR3 is made up of 13 amino acids. CDR3 sequence: CASTRQGRTEAFF. The CDR3 region has the DNA TGTGCCAGCACCCGACAGGGAAGGACTGAAGCTTTCTTT.

The chain is built from TRBV10-3 and TRBJ2-1; 7 bases agree with TRBD1. V shed 0 bases and J 7 bases; nucleotides not matched to a gene: 6. CDR3 size: 15 residues. CDR1 is ENHRY, CDR2 SYGVKD, per germline. In DNA, the CDR3 is TGTGCCATCAGTGAGTCCCCACAGGGGTCGAATGAGCAGTTCTTC. Translation: CAISESPQGSNEQFF.

DNA of the CDR3: TGTGCCAGCAGCCTCAGAGCGGATCCGGGTGAAGCTTTCTTT. Translated: CASSLRADPGEAFF. The chain carries TRBV4-2 and TRBJ1-1; unclear D gene. The CDR3 contains 14 residues. V gave up 4 bases and J gave up 7 bases, with 16 bases separating them. Germline V lookup: CDR1 LGHNA, CDR2 YNFKEQ.

The chain has TRBV29-1 and TRBJ1-2; 7 bases line up with TRBD1. J was trimmed by 3 bases and V by 8 bases; bases with no gene match: 6. Germline V CDR1 and CDR2: SQVTM, ANQGSEA. This CDR3 spans 12 amino acids. The CDR3 loop reads CSTGQPHYGYTF. In DNA, the CDR3 is TGCAGCACGGGACAGCCGCACTATGGCTACACCTTC.

This chain links TRBV4-1 with TRBJ2-3; no reliable D call. V dropped 2 bases and J dropped 0 bases, with 15 bases sitting between them. Germline V gene lookup returns CDR1 MGHRA and CDR2 YSYEKL. The CDR3 spans 17 residues. The CDR3 spells CASSQIAWAQSTDTQYF. In DNA, the CDR3 is TGCGCCAGCAGCCAAATCGCGTGGGCGCAAAGCACAGATACGCAGTATTTT.

The rearrangement links TRBV5-1 to TRBJ2-5; weak D call: TRBD2 (6 bases). V was pared by 4 bases and J by 4 bases, with 17 bases between. From germline, CDR1 is SGHRS and CDR2 YFSETQ. The CDR3 length is 15 residues. The DNA for the CDR3 is TGCGCCAGCAGCCCACGTACCCCAGCGGGAGAGACCCAGTACTTC. Its protein product is CASSPRTPAGETQYF. Looking up the rest from reference TRBV5-1 and TRBJ2-5 gives the full variable domain: KAGVTQTPRYLIKTRGQQVTLSCSPISGHRSVSWYQQTPGQGLQFLFEYFSETQRNKGNFPGRFSGRQFSNSRSEMNVSTLELGDSALYLCASSPRTPAGETQYFGPGTRLLVL.

This clone was picked up a small number of times. As DNA, the CDR3 is TGCAGTGCGTACTTCCGGGATACGCAGTATTTT. Amino acid sequence: CSAYFRDTQYF. The genes are TRBV20-1 and TRBJ2-3; no firm D call. V lost 6 bases, J lost 6 bases, and 10 bases lay in between. This CDR3 region has 11 residues. CDR1 DFQATT and CDR2 SNEGSKA come from the germline V gene (reference sequence).

The DNA of the CDR3 is TGTGCCAGCAGCCGGCGAGTACAGGGGTACGAGCAGTACTTC. Amino acids: CASSRRVQGYEQYF. This chain connects TRBV7-2 to TRBJ2-7; 7 nucleotides line up with TRBD1. CDR3 length equals 14 residues. Germline assignment: CDR1 SGHTA and CDR2 FQGNSA. The V segment lost 5 bases and the J segment 4 bases; nucleotides outside the gene matches: 8.

CDR3 loop: CASSESSGRAWETQYF. In DNA form, the CDR3 reads TGCGCCAGCAGTGAGTCAAGCGGGAGGGCCTGGGAGACCCAGTACTTC. The V gene is TRBV10-1, the J gene TRBJ2-5; 10 bases map to TRBD2. The CDR3 covers 16 residues. CDR1 and CDR2 (germline): WNHNN, SYGVQD (reference sequence). V lost 0 bases to trimming and J lost 5 bases; unmatched junction nucleotides: 6.

The chain uses TRBV7-8 and TRBJ2-7, with D perhaps TRBD2 (7 bases). The V end lost 1 base, the J end lost 1 base, and 11 bases lay between the germline ends. The CDR3 totals 15 residues. CDR1 is SGHVS and CDR2 is FQNEAQ in the germline V gene. CDR3 region: CASSLGGGRSYEQYF. CDR3 nucleotides: TGTGCCAGCAGCTTAGGGGGGGGCAGATCCTACGAGCAGTACTTC. The full variable domain, rest sourced from reference TRBV7-8 and TRBJ2-7, is GAGVSQSPRYKVAKRGQDVALRCDPISGHVSLFWYQQALGQGPEFLTYFQNEAQLDKSGLPSDRFFAERPEGSVSTLKIQRTQQEDSAVYLCASSLGGGRSYEQYFGPGTRLTVT.

For this clone: Other DNA sequences in this specimen translate into the identical CDR3. The chain has TRBV6-1 and TRBJ1-2; D not resolved. This CDR3 region has 13 residues. The germline V and J ends were trimmed by 1 base and 3 bases, with 6 bases remaining between them. Germline CDR1 reads MNHNS; CDR2 reads SASEGT. The CDR3 DNA is TGTGCCAGCAGTGAAGGCCGGGACTATGGCTACACCTTC. Translating it yields CASSEGRDYGYTF.

The J gene is TRBJ1-5, the V gene TRBV6-1; perhaps TRBD1 as D (6 bases). This CDR3 comprises 13 residues. Germline CDR1 reads MNHNS; CDR2 reads SASEGT. Trimming cost V 7 bases and J 7 bases, with 14 bases left between them. The CDR3 sequence: CASTQVGGQPQHF. For the CDR3, the DNA is TGTGCCAGCACTCAGGTTGGGGGCCAGCCCCAGCATTTT.

This chain uses TRBV4-1 with TRBJ2-3; 12 bases align to TRBD2. V lost 4 bases to trimming and J lost 3 bases; unmatched junction nucleotides: 5. The germline CDR1 and CDR2 sequences are MGHRA and YSYEKL. CDR3 length: 16 residues. This CDR3 reads CASSPLAGGPTDTQYF. The DNA of the CDR3 is TGCGCCAGCAGCCCCCTAGCGGGGGGGCCGACAGATACGCAGTATTTT.

The genes are TRBV11-2 and TRBJ2-2; D might be TRBD1 (5 bases). Trimming removed 4 bases at V and 6 bases at J, with 18 bases between. The CDR3 is 16 residues long. Per germline, CDR1 SGHAT and CDR2 FQNNGV. The CDR3 sequence: CASSSPQGSVPGELFF. CDR3 nucleotides: TGTGCCAGCAGCTCACCCCAGGGTTCAGTCCCCGGGGAGCTGTTTTTT.

This rearrangement joins TRBV30 to TRBJ1-6, with D possibly TRBD1 on 6 matching bases. Germline V gives CDR1 GTSNPN, CDR2 SVGIG (reference sequence). This CDR3 is 13 amino acids long. V lost 8 bases and J 12 bases, leaving 20 bases between the germline ends. The CDR3 DNA reads TGTGCCCGGGGGGGCGGGGGGAGTGGACCCCTCCACTTT. It yields the protein CARGGGGSGPLHF.

The chain couples TRBV4-1 to TRBJ2-1; 10 positions match TRBD2. Germline CDR1 is MGHRA and CDR2 is YSYEKL. V shed 4 bases, J shed 8 bases, and the junction held 11 bases outside the gene matches. The CDR3 is made up of 16 amino acids. CDR3: CASSRGLAGVEDEQFF. In nucleotides, the CDR3 is TGCGCCAGCAGCCGGGGGCTAGCGGGGGTCGAGGATGAGCAGTTCTTC.

V usage is TRBV4-1 and J usage is TRBJ2-7; TRBD2 agrees at 12 bases. With 3 bases clipped from V and 3 bases from J, the junction kept 6 bases outside the gene matches. The CDR3 spans 16 residues. Germline assignment: CDR1 MGHRA and CDR2 YSYEKL. The CDR3 loop is CASSHRTSGDIYEQYF. CDR3 nucleotide sequence: TGCGCCAGCAGCCATCGGACTAGCGGGGATATCTACGAGCAGTACTTC.

The chain couples TRBV27 to TRBJ2-7, with 9 bases identical to TRBD1. Germline V gives CDR1 MNHEY, CDR2 SMNVEV (reference sequence). The CDR3 is 18 amino acids. Trimming cost V 4 bases and J 3 bases; bases outside gene matches: 16. The CDR3 DNA reads TGTGCCAGCAGTTGGTTCCGGGACAGGGATTCGGTACACTACGAGCAGTACTTC. Residues: CASSWFRDRDSVHYEQYF.

The rearrangement links TRBV7-3 to TRBJ2-3; maybe TRBD1 (6 bases). V lost 5 bases and J 4 bases, leaving 10 bases between the germline ends. Germline V gene data show CDR1 as SGHTA and CDR2 as FQGTGA. The CDR3 length is 13 residues. The CDR3 DNA is TGTGCCAGCAGCCAGGGGACCGCAGATACGCAGTATTTT. Translation: CASSQGTADTQYF.